Following are 22 T cell receptor beta chains from one sample sequenced in a study of T cell responses to AZD1222 COVID-19 vaccine. Here immunoSEQ multiplex PCR was the method, and the copy in TCRdb shows in-frame clones only, minus some. The sample has some 95,000 clones, roughly nine tenths seen once. Sequencing used peripheral blood, obtained on day 0 of AZD1222 vaccination. These receptors came from an adult in good health.

This clone occurred a few times. The rearrangement uses TRBV3-1 (or the pseudogene TRBV3-2) and TRBJ2-5; 9 bases are a match to TRBD2. J lost 5 bases, V lost 0 bases, and 13 bases had no gene match. The germline CDR1 and CDR2 sequences are LGHDT and YNNKEL (reference sequence). CDR3 length equals 18 residues. CDR3 DNA sequence: TGTGCCAGCAGCCAAGATGGGGGGTCTAGCGGGGCTCGGGAGACCCAGTACTTC. Its protein is CASSQDGGSSGARETQYF.

The chain links TRBV12-3 or TRBV12-4 to TRBJ1-2; the D gene is possibly TRBD1 (6 bases). This CDR3 contains 13 residues. Between the trimmed V and J ends, which lost 2 bases and 8 bases, there was a span of 12 bases. The CDR3 DNA is TGTGCCAGCAGTTTACAGGGGTGGGGCGGCTACACCTTC. Amino acids: CASSLQGWGGYTF.

The V and J genes are TRBV20-1 and TRBJ1-1; D is ambiguous. CDR1 DFQATT and CDR2 SNEGSKA come from the germline V gene (reference sequence). V was cut by 5 bases and J by 2 bases, with 3 bases left in between. The CDR3 has 10 residues. The CDR3 loop reads CSAYNTEAFF. CDR3 bases: TGCAGTGCTTACAACACTGAAGCTTTCTTT.

The chain joins TRBV6-2 or TRBV6-3 to TRBJ2-3; D ambiguous. CDR1 is MNHEY, CDR2 SVGEGT, per germline. Trimming removed 2 bases from V and 4 bases from J, with 1 base in between. The CDR3 has 11 residues. The CDR3 DNA reads TGTGCCAGCAGTTACGCAGATACGCAGTATTTT. Protein sequence: CASSYADTQYF.

This clone was detected once. The CDR3, as DNA: TGTGCCAGCAGCTTTACCCGCCTGAACACTGAAGCTTTCTTT. This gives the protein CASSFTRLNTEAFF. V is TRBV7-9 and J is TRBJ1-1; D remains ambiguous. Germline CDR1 and CDR2: SEHNR and FQNEAQ (reference sequence). V lost 3 bases and J lost 0, with 8 bases in between. The CDR3 runs to 14 residues.

CDR3 DNA sequence: TGTGCCAGCAGTTACTCGATCGGGAGTAATGCTGAAGCTTTCTTT. This gives the protein CASSYSIGSNAEAFF. The chain recombines TRBV6-5 with TRBJ1-1; no definite D call. The germline CDR1 and CDR2 sequences are MNHEY and SVGAGI. V shed 0 bases and J shed 6 bases, with 14 bases lying between them. CDR3 length: 15 amino acids.

This chain connects TRBV6-5 to TRBJ2-1, with 7 bases matching TRBD1. The V gene's germline CDR1 is MNHEY and CDR2 SVGAGI. This CDR3 is built from 16 residues. V lost 0 bases, J lost 9 bases, and 11 bases stayed unmatched. The CDR3 DNA follows: TGTGCCAGCAGTTACTCGCCTGTAGGGGGCTTTACTGAGCAGTTCTTC. This sequence encodes CASSYSPVGGFTEQFF.

The chain carries TRBV15 and TRBJ2-1; 10 bases match TRBD2. Germline V gene sequence: CDR1 LNHNV, CDR2 YYDKDF (reference sequence). J was trimmed by 2 bases and V by 2 bases; bases with no gene match: 6. There are 17 residues in the CDR3. CDR3 protein: CATSRIILAGAYNEQFF. CDR3 nucleotide sequence: TGTGCCACCAGCAGAATAATCCTAGCGGGGGCCTACAATGAGCAGTTCTTC.

This clone has more than one count but fewer than ten. The chain employs TRBV7-2 and TRBJ1-6; D uncertain. With 1 base removed from V and 5 bases from J, the gap between germline ends came to 9 bases. Germline V CDR1 and CDR2: SGHTA, FQGNSA. The CDR3 is 15 amino acids. Written as DNA, the CDR3 is TGTGCCAGCAGCTTAGTTATCACACATAATTCACCCCTCCACTTT. Amino acids: CASSLVITHNSPLHF.

In its sample, this clone was seen once. This chain uses TRBV5-8 with TRBJ2-1, with D tentatively TRBD2 (6 bases). The V gene's germline CDR1 is SGHTS and CDR2 YDEGEE. Trimming cost V 1 base and J 13 bases, with 18 bases left between them. CDR3 length equals 14 residues. The CDR3 reads CASSLSGTRHIQFF. The CDR3 DNA sequence: TGTGCCAGCAGCTTGTCTGGGACTCGCCATATCCAGTTCTTC.

The chain is built from TRBV4-2 and TRBJ2-6; unclear D gene. Per germline, CDR1 LGHNA and CDR2 YNFKEQ. CDR3 length: 16 amino acids. V lost 5 bases and J 4 bases, leaving 15 bases between the germline ends. CDR3 residues: CASSVPPGAGANVLTF. The CDR3 DNA is TGTGCCAGCAGCGTACCCCCGGGCGCCGGGGCCAACGTCCTGACTTTC.

This clone was seen once. V usage is TRBV5-1 and J usage is TRBJ1-2, with D possibly TRBD1 on 6 matching bases. The CDR3 is made up of 14 amino acids. CDR1 is SGHRS, CDR2 YFSETQ, per germline. V shed 5 bases and J shed 3 bases, with 14 bases lying between them. The DNA for the CDR3 is TGCGCCAGCAGGGGGCAGGGGCTGGACTATGGCTACACCTTC. This encodes CASRGQGLDYGYTF.

V and J are TRBV4-1 and TRBJ2-2; weak D call: TRBD2 (5 bases). Trimming took off 4 bases at V and 1 base at J, with 7 bases between the two ends. This CDR3 spans 14 amino acids. CDR1 is MGHRA and CDR2 is YSYEKL in the germline V gene. The CDR3 loop is CASSLGRNTGELFF. CDR3 sequence (DNA): TGCGCCAGCAGCCTGGGGAGGAACACCGGGGAGCTGTTTTTT.

The chain is built from TRBV14 and TRBJ2-1; D call uncertain. V was pared by 4 bases and J by 4 bases, with 11 bases between. The CDR3 has 14 residues. Germline V gene data show CDR1 as SGHDN and CDR2 as FVKESK. In DNA, the CDR3 is TGTGCCAGCAGCCGGACGGTGAATTACAATGAGCAGTTCTTC. As protein: CASSRTVNYNEQFF.

The chain uses TRBV3-1 (or the pseudogene TRBV3-2) and TRBJ1-5; tentatively, D is TRBD1 (6 bases). Germline V gene data show CDR1 as LGHDT and CDR2 as YNNKEL (reference sequence). The V end was cut by 0 bases, the J end by 6 bases, with 12 bases between. CDR3 length equals 15 residues. In nucleotides, the CDR3 is TGTGCCAGCAGCCAAGATGCAGGGGCCGGTCAGCCCCAGCATTTT. It yields the protein CASSQDAGAGQPQHF.

The chain uses TRBV11-2 and TRBJ2-7, with D possibly matching TRBD2 (5 bases). This CDR3 has 14 amino acids. Looked up from germline, CDR1 is SGHAT and CDR2 is FQNNGV. Trimming shortened V by 3 bases and J by 7 bases, and 16 bases separated the two germline ends. CDR3 region: CASSFASGNREQYF. As DNA, the CDR3 is TGTGCCAGCAGCTTCGCGTCGGGGAATCGTGAGCAGTACTTC.

The rearrangement uses TRBV6-5 and TRBJ1-6; D may be TRBD1 (6 bases). This CDR3 has 15 amino acids. Per germline, CDR1 MNHEY and CDR2 SVGAGI. Trimming pared 6 bases from V and 7 bases from J, leaving 16 bases between. This CDR3 is CASSPPRGRNSPLHF. In DNA, the CDR3 is TGTGCCAGCAGCCCCCCGAGGGGGAGGAATTCACCCCTCCACTTT.

For the CDR3, the DNA is TGTGCCAGCAGCCCTGCCAGGGGAACGAACACCGGGGAGCTGTTTTTT. It translates to CASSPARGTNTGELFF. This sequence joins TRBV11-3 and TRBJ2-2, with D possibly matching TRBD1 (6 bases). CDR3 length equals 16 residues. V was trimmed by 5 bases and J by 0 bases, leaving 13 bases between them. CDR1 and CDR2 from the germline V gene are SGHNT and YENEEA.

The V call is TRBV7-9, the J call TRBJ1-3; no reliable D call. V dropped 6 bases and J dropped 4 bases, with 13 bases sitting between them. The CDR3 consists of 14 residues. From germline, CDR1 is SEHNR and CDR2 FQNEAQ (reference sequence). The CDR3 bases are TGTGCCAGCAGTTACGGACTTCGCGGAAACACCATATATTTT. Its translation is CASSYGLRGNTIYF.

This clone was seen at least ten times. The chain joins TRBV7-3 to TRBJ2-7, with D possibly matching TRBD2 (6 bases). The ends were cut back, 4 bases at V and 4 bases at J, with 8 bases in the middle. This CDR3 spans 12 amino acids. The germline CDR1 and CDR2 sequences are SGHTA and FQGTGA. The CDR3 nucleotides read TGTGCCAGCAGCTCGGGGGTGTACGAGCAGTACTTC. It is translated as CASSSGVYEQYF. The full variable domain, in which reference TRBV7-3 and TRBJ2-7 provide the parts outside the CDR3, is GAGVSQTPSNKVTEKGKYVELRCDPISGHTALYWYRQSLGQGPEFLIYFQGTGAADDSGLPNDRFFAVRPEGSVSTLKIQRTERGDSAVYLCASSSGVYEQYFGPGTRLTVT.

CDR3 nucleotide sequence: TGTGCCAGCACCCAGTGGGGGAGCTATAATTCACCCCTCCACTTT. Translating gives CASTQWGSYNSPLHF. This chain joins TRBV11-2 and TRBJ1-6; D may be TRBD1 (5 bases). Germline V CDR1 and CDR2: SGHAT, FQNNGV. This CDR3 comprises 15 residues. V lost 7 bases and J lost 3, with 13 bases in between.

The rearrangement joins TRBV6-5 to TRBJ2-7, with D tentatively TRBD1 or TRBD2 (5 bases each). The germline V gene has CDR1 MNHEY and CDR2 SVGAGI. The CDR3 runs 13 residues. Trimming left V 8 bases short and J 3 bases short, with 14 bases between. The CDR3: CASSQGESYEQYF. The CDR3 coding sequence is TGTGCCAGCTCTCAGGGAGAGAGCTACGAGCAGTACTTC.